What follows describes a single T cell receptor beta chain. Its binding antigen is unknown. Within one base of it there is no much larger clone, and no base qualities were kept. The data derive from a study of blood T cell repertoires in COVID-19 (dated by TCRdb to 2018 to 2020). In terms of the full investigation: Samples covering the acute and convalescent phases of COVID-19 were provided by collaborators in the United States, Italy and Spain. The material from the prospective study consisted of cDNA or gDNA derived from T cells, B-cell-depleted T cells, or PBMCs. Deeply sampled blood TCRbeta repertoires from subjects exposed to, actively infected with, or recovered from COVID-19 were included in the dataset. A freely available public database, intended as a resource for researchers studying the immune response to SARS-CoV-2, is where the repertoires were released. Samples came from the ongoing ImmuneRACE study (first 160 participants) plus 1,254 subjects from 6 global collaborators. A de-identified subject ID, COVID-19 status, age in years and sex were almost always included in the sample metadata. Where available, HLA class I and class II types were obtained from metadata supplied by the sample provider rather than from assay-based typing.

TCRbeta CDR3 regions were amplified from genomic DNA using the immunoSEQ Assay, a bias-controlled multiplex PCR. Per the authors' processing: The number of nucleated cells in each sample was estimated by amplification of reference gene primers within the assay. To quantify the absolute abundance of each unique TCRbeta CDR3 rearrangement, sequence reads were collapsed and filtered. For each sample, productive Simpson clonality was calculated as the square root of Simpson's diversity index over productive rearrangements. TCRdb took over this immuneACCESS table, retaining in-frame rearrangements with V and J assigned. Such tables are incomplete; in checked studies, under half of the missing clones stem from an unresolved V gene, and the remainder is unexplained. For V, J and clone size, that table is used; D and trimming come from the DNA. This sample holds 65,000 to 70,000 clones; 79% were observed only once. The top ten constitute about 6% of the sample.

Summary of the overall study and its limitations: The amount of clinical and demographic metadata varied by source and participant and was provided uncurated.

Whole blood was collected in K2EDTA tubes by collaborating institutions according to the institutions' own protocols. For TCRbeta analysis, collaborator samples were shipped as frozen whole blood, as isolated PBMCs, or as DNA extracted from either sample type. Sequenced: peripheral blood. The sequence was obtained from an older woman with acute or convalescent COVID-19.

Here the CDR3 is given as CASRETGNTGELFF. At the DNA level, the sequence is TGTGCCAGCAGAGAGACAGGGAACACCGGGGAGCTGTTTTTT. The rearranged segments are TRBV6-4 and TRBJ2-2; a tentative D match to TRBD1 spans 6 bases. Its CDR3 holds 14 amino acids, cysteine through phenylalanine. Just CDR3 DNA is preserved here, 42 bases in frame from base 1. Trimming at the junction amounts to 6 bases on V and 1 base on J, and the germline ends lie 9 bases apart. The germline V gene yields MRHNA for CDR1 and SNTAGT for CDR2.